The text below deals with one TCR beta chain. What antigen it recognizes has not been identified. Per-base qualities were not stored, and no clone one base away is much larger. The cohort comprised fewer than 700 healthy bone marrow donors. At the time of sampling, all cohort members were nominally healthy, though unrecorded immune exposures were likely present. The donor tested CMV seropositive, placing the donor among the 290 or so seropositive members of the cohort. Each donor provided a peripheral blood sample, and peripheral blood mononuclear cells were used for TCR beta sequencing. The Qiagen DNeasy Blood Extraction Kit was used to extract genomic DNA from the blood cell samples. These data come from a study of cytomegalovirus exposure and HLA in healthy donors (TCRdb year 2017). The study in broad terms: According to an earlier analysis of 587 of the donors, roughly 180 million T cells yielded 100 million or so unique TCR beta sequences and 276 Gb of sequence data. An early release that covered fewer than 800 HLA-typed donors contained around 300 gigabases of sequencing data and some 87 million unique TCR sequences. Of the 350 to 450 genotyped donors, roughly 80% were placed in the genetic ancestry cluster associated with self-reported Caucasian donors. The study aimed to test whether signatures of past pathogen exposure could be identified by cataloging public T cell receptors. The study profiled the T cell repertoires of about 720 subjects by immunosequencing and related them to cytomegalovirus serostatus. A separate validation cohort of more than 100 different subjects was used in addition to the roughly 620-subject first cohort. High-throughput TCR immunosequencing, statistical association of individual TCRs with disease status, and machine learning were combined to predict cytomegalovirus infection status. To study patterns of TCR occurrence, a later analysis re-analyzed previously published TCR beta repertoires from 666 donors and added high-resolution HLA genotyping. Rather than drawing on any new phenotypic data, the later analysis identified candidate immune exposures from TCR beta sequences and the way those sequences occurred across donors. An earlier analysis of 587 of the donors used high-throughput TCR beta sequencing to judge whether each TCR beta V gene segment behaved as functional or pseudogenic. Donor age, sex, ethnicity and CMV serostatus were compiled alongside the repertoire data. A later genetic analysis took genome-wide SNP genotypes for about 65% of the 666 donors and used that subset as a discovery cohort. Every repertoire in the discovery cohort had been generated on one and the same sequencing platform. HLA typing covered class I and class II loci at four-digit resolution. The number of typed donors differed by locus: about 620-630 for A, B, C, DRB1 and DQB1; approximately 530 for DQA1; 600 to 610 for DPA1; and 400 to 480 for DPB1. A handful of DR-DQ haplotypes were handled as single units for association and clustering because linkage in the cohort was strong. Across roughly 420 genotyped donors of the cohort, an average of about 250,000 unique TCR beta nucleotide sequences per donor were sequenced, and around 19% of those sequences were non-productive.

A distance of 10 bases separates the germline ends of V and J, which lose 0 bases and 0 bases respectively. The CDR3 runs 16 amino acids, cysteine and phenylalanine included. Only the CDR3 DNA stays, 48 bases, in frame from base 1. CDR1 SGHRS and CDR2 YFSETQ were looked up in the germline V gene. Library preparation used the immunoSEQ multiplex PCR assay. For the multiplex PCR, a mixture combining 60 forward primers for TCR Vbeta segments and 13 reverse primers for TCR Jbeta segments was used. Amplification of the CDR3 region of rearranged TCR beta genes was performed with a multiplex PCR assay on genomic DNA. The Illumina HiSeq System was used to sequence the amplified TCR beta libraries as 87-base-pair reads. From the authors' description of their analysis: A later analysis tallied approximately 87 million unique TCR beta chains across the 666 repertoires, and roughly 11 million of those chains were shared by two or more donors. A nearest-neighbor algorithm error-corrected the raw reads and collapsed the reads into unique sequences, merging closely related sequences to remove PCR and sequencing errors. V, D and J gene segments were assigned by aligning CDR3 sequences to IMGT reference sequences. For a sequence to be retained, at least a six-nucleotide match to both a V gene segment and a J gene segment was required. A rearrangement was called productive if the CDR3 had no stop codons and remained in frame with V and J, and every other rearrangement was called non-productive. Following IMGT convention, CDR3 was defined as the stretch from the second conserved V-encoded cysteine to the conserved J-encoded phenylalanine. In an earlier analysis of some 550 of the donors, sequences lacking an unambiguous match to a single V gene segment were excluded. In an earlier analysis of approximately 610 of the donors, V segments were called functional above 56.7% productive rearrangements and were called segregating when the between-donor standard deviation exceeded 5%. A statistical classification framework was built for diagnosing cytomegalovirus status from the catalog of TCR beta chain sequences. In a later analysis, V and J genes were assigned by comparing TCR nucleotide sequences against IMGT/GENE-DB human TR gene sequences. The TCRdist pipeline was used in a later analysis to assign CDR3 sequences and most-parsimonious VDJ recombination scenarios. In a later analysis, every TCR beta chain was defined by the combination of its CDR3 amino acid sequence and its V-gene family, and reads without a unique V-gene family were dropped. As a way to deal with suspected cross-contamination and a sequencing artifact, a later analysis dropped 450 to 600 nucleotide sequences that were highly shared and had low generation probability. In a later analysis, a clonal expansion index for each public chain was calculated from normalized within-repertoire ranks of inferred template counts. Generation probabilities in a later analysis came from a VDJ recombination model fitted to out-of-frame rearrangements, and those results were checked against IGoR. A later analysis scored TCR-TCR, TCR-HLA and TCR-CMV co-occurrence with hypergeometric tests, applying a repertoire-size bias correction to TCR pairs. False discovery rates were estimated in a later analysis by permuting HLA or CMV assignments 20 times. A later analysis grouped co-occurring TCRs with DBSCAN, adding TCRdist sequence similarity when clustering within HLA-allele-positive subsets. Repertoires with fewer than 30,000 or more than 120,000 public chains were left out of co-occurrence clustering, as were several repertoires with anomalous nucleotide sharing. TCRdb took this table from immuneACCESS and kept in-frame rearrangements with V and J called. Such tables lack part of the clones; where checked against another copy, unresolved V genes explain under half of the gap, and the rest is unexplained. V and J calls plus clone size are reproduced from that table; the DNA served to infer D and trimming. This sample lists 150,000 to 200,000 clones; around 80% were detected once. The ten largest account for about 1.8% of the sample.

The research as a whole found: While some public TCRs were present in many individuals, most TCR sequences turned up only very rarely across donors. An association between a missense DCLRE1C variant and V-gene and J-gene trimming of TCR beta chains was found in a later genetic analysis and replicated in an independent cohort. According to a later analysis, most CMV-associated TCR beta chains appeared to be HLA-restricted, and the HLA associations seemed to be driven largely by CMV exposure. A later analysis found that TCR association rates varied across HLA loci, with DRB1 alleles showing the most associated TCRs and HLA-C alleles the fewest. This cohort had only TCR beta chains sequenced, and the lack of alpha or paired-chain data limited which features could be detected. In an earlier analysis of approximately 590 of the donors, most TCR beta V segments appeared in productive rearrangements about 87% or about 30% of the time, broadly matching IMGT annotations. Several of the top co-occurrence clusters appeared to be linked to parvovirus B19, influenza, CMV and Epstein-Barr virus, according to a later analysis. Because some donors lacked HLA typing at each locus, the association tests relied only on the typed subset. A cluster of highly shared sequence variants was judged likely to be a technical artifact of the sequencing pipeline. Immune exposure information for the cohort was limited to CMV serostatus. Some IMGT-functional V segments, including TRBV6-2 and TRBV6-3, could not be distinguished by the 87-base-pair reads and were therefore excluded. Assigning TCR associations to individual alleles was difficult when HLA alleles, especially DR and DQ, strongly co-occurred. A later analysis found that HLA-associated TCR beta chains were more clonally expanded and had lower generation probabilities than equally common non-associated chains. It was suggested by the authors that the approach could potentially be generalized to other disease states and immunological phenotypes. The classifier was reported to diagnose cytomegalovirus status with high specificity and sensitivity in both the original cohort and the validation cohort. In a later genetic analysis, fewer N-insertions in productive TCRs were reported among donors in an Asian-associated ancestry cluster than the roughly 640-donor mean. Linkage disequilibrium might explain the correlated functional status among segregating V segments, but an unknown experimental factor could not be ruled out. In the study, 150 to 200 TCR beta chains were listed as associated with cytomegalovirus. Sequencing depth was assumed to be roughly uniform across donors in the presence/absence analyses, though that assumption may not hold. At a false discovery rate of 0.05, a later analysis linked around 17,000 TCR beta sequences to specific HLA alleles. A further reported finding was that TCR beta sequences accurately predicted the HLA-A and HLA-B alleles for most subjects in the first cohort. Because counts were too low, around 18 rarely observed V segments, including chromosome 9 orphons, were left out of the earlier analysis of 587 of the donors. In vitro tests confirmed that a few of the cytomegalovirus-associated TCR beta chains recognize cytomegalovirus antigens.

The chain links TRBV5-1 with TRBJ1-3, and perhaps TRBD1 as D gene, on 5 matching bases. This TCR derives from a man aged 40-49 years in good health and CMV-seropositive. The sequenced material came from PBMCs. The DNA reads TGCGCCAGCAGCTTGGAGTTCGGGGGCTCTGGAAACACCATATATTTT. It translates to CASSLEFGGSGNTIYF.